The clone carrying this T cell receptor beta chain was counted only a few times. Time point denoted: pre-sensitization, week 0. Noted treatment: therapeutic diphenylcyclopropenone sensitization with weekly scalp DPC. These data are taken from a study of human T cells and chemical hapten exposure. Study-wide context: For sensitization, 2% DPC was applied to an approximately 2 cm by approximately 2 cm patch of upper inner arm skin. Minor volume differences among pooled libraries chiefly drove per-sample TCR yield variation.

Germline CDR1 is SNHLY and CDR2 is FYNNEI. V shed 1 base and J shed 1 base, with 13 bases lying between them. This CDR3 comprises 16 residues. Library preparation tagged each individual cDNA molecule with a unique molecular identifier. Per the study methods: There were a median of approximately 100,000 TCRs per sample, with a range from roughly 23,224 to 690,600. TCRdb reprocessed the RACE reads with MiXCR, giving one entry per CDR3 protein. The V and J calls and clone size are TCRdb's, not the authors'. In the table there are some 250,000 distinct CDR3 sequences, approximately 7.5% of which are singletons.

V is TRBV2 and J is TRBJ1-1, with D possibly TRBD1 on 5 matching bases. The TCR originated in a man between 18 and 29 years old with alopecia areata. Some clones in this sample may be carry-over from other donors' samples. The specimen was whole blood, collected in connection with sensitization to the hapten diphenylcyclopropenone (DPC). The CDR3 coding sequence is TGTGCCAGCAGTGAAGTTGGGGCGGCCGAGAACACTGAAGCTTTCTTT. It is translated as CASSEVGAAENTEAFF.